The rows below give T cell receptor beta chains drawn from one sample of a study of T cell responses to AZD1222 COVID-19 vaccine. Here immunoSEQ multiplex PCR was the method, and the copy in TCRdb shows in-frame clones only, minus some. The sample consists of tens of thousands of clones, around three quarters of them appearing once. This specimen consisted of peripheral blood, obtained 28 days after the second AZD1222 dose. Receptors originate from an adult who received the AZD1222 COVID-19 vaccine. The CDR3 runs from the conserved cysteine through the conserved F or W. The D gene is left open where the match is weak. Where a row states a size, it is once, few, many or the class of an expanded clone; other rows omit it.

J | V | D | size | DNA | CDR3
TRBJ1-6 | TRBV24-1 | NA | NA | TGTGCCACTTGGGACCGCGCTAAATCCCTCCACTTT | CATWDRAKSLHF
TRBJ2-7 | TRBV29-1 | NA | NA | TGCAGCGTTGGCGACTCCAACGAGCAGTACTTC | CSVGDSNEQYF
TRBJ1-1 | TRBV28 | NA | NA | TGTGCCAGCAGTCTCCGGGTGAAGGCTTTCTTT | CASSLRVKAFF
TRBJ2-3 | TRBV2 | NA | NA | TGTGCCAGCAGTGAAGAAAGAACCGGCGCAGATACGCAGTATTTT | CASSEERTGADTQYF
TRBJ2-7 | TRBV27 | NA | NA | TGTGCCAGCAGTTACGGCCAGGGGGGTTACGAGCAGTACTTC | CASSYGQGGYEQYF
TRBJ2-7 | TRBV28 | TRBD2 | few | TGTGCCAGCGGTCGGGAGGAGCGGTACTTC | CASGREERYF
TRBJ1-1 | TRBV14 | NA | NA | TGTGCCAGCTCTTCCACCTGGGGAACTGAAGCTTTCTTT | CASSSTWGTEAFF
TRBJ1-4 | TRBV5-1 | NA | NA | TGCGCCAGCAGCTTCTTCGGGGGTAATGAAAAACTGTTTTTT | CASSFFGGNEKLFF
TRBJ1-2 | TRBV9 | TRBD1 | NA | TGTGCCAGCAGCGCCAACAGGGGAGTTAACTATGGCTACACCTTC | CASSANRGVNYGYTF
TRBJ2-1 | TRBV7-3 | TRBD1 | NA | TGTGCCTCCAACAGGGGGGTCATCTACAATGAGCAGTTCTTC | CASNRGVIYNEQFF
TRBJ2-3 | TRBV7-2 | TRBD2 | few | TGTGCCAGCAGCTTAGCGTACGGAGAAGGGGCTAGCGGGGATACGCAGTATTTT | CASSLAYGEGASGDTQYF
TRBJ2-5 | TRBV7-9 | TRBD1 | NA | TGTGCCAGCAGAGAAACCGGGACAGAAGAGACCCAGTACTTC | CASRETGTEETQYF
TRBJ2-7 | TRBV24-1 | TRBD1 | NA | TGTGCCACCAGTGAGTCCCGACAGGGGAACTACGAGCAGTATTTC | CATSESRQGNYEQYF
TRBJ2-3 | TRBV5-6 | TRBD1 | few | TGTGCCAGCAGAGTGACCCTTGAACTCGGACAGGGGGTAGTATTT | CASRVTLELGQGVVF
TRBJ1-5 | TRBV23-1 | NA | NA | TGCGCCAGCAGTGCCTCGGTAAGGACGCTACAAAATCAGCCCCAGCATTTT | CASSASVRTLQNQPQHF
TRBJ1-5 | TRBV6-1 | TRBD1 | few | TGTGCCAGCAGTGAAAGGACAGGGAGTCAGCCCCAGCATTTT | CASSERTGSQPQHF
TRBJ2-3 | TRBV5-1 | TRBD2 | NA | TGCGCCAGCAGCCCTGGAGGGGAGGGACGGATTAAGAAAGGGGATACGCAGTATTTT | CASSPGGEGRIKKGDTQYF
TRBJ2-5 | TRBV12-3/TRBV12-4 | NA | NA | TGTGCCAGCAAGTCTGTCTACCAAGAGACCCAGTACTTC | CASKSVYQETQYF
TRBJ2-1 | TRBV6-1 | NA | few | TGTGCCAGCAGTGGGTGGACAGAGAAGTCCTACAATGAGCAGTTCTTC | CASSGWTEKSYNEQFF
TRBJ1-1 | TRBV10-3 | TRBD1 | NA | TGTGCCATCAGGAGACAGGGCCCGGAGACTGAAGCTTTCTTT | CAIRRQGPETEAFF
TRBJ2-7 | TRBV7-2 | NA | once | TGTGCCAGCAGCTTTACTAGTTCGGGCGAGCAGTACTTC | CASSFTSSGEQYF
TRBJ2-7 | TRBV3-1/TRBV3-2 | NA | NA | TGTGCCAGCAGCCCCCGGGTGGGGCGGGCAAGAACGGGAAGGAGGCAGTACTTC | CASSPRVGRARTGRRQYF
TRBJ1-1 | TRBV4-1 | NA | few | TGCGCCAGCAGCCAAGATGACGGAATGAACACTGAAGCTTTCTTT | CASSQDDGMNTEAFF
TRBJ1-1 | TRBV5-5 | NA | NA | TGTGCCAGCAGCCTGGGGGGGCACACTGAAGCTTTCTTT | CASSLGGHTEAFF
TRBJ1-4 | TRBV5-1 | NA | NA | TGCGCCAGCAGCTTCAACGCCGGGGGAGGACCTAATGAAAAACTGTTTTTT | CASSFNAGGGPNEKLFF
TRBJ2-3 | TRBV24-1 | NA | NA | TGTGCCACCAGTGATTTAGCGGGACAGACAGATACGCAGTATTTT | CATSDLAGQTDTQYF
TRBJ2-5 | TRBV6-4 | TRBD2 | NA | TGTGCCAGCAGTGAACTAGCGGGAGTCGGGGAGACCCAGTACTTC | CASSELAGVGETQYF
TRBJ1-5 | TRBV19 | TRBD1 | few | TGTGCCAGTAGTATTGACTTACAGGGGCGCCTTTGGCCCCAGCATTTT | CASSIDLQGRLWPQHF
TRBJ1-6 | TRBV7-6 | NA | NA | TGTGCCAGCAGTTTGTCAAACGGGTATCATTCACCCCTCCACTTT | CASSLSNGYHSPLHF
TRBJ1-6 | TRBV2 | NA | NA | TGTGCCAGCACCGAGGCAGGGGATAATTCACCCCTCCACTTT | CASTEAGDNSPLHF
TRBJ1-6 | TRBV28 | TRBD1 | NA | TGTGCCAGCAGTTCCCCGGGACAGGGGGCATCTAATTCACCCCTCCACTTT | CASSSPGQGASNSPLHF
TRBJ1-1 | TRBV5-8 | TRBD1 | NA | TGTGCCAGCAGCATCAGGACAGGGGCGGACACTGAAGCTTTCTTT | CASSIRTGADTEAFF
TRBJ2-3 | TRBV19 | NA | NA | TGTGCCAGTACCCCTGATCTGTCACGCACAGATACGCAGTATTTT | CASTPDLSRTDTQYF
TRBJ2-3 | TRBV19 | NA | NA | TGTGCCAGCAGCCCCCTAATCACAGATACGCAGTATTTT | CASSPLITDTQYF
TRBJ2-7 | TRBV7-2 | NA | NA | TGTGCCAGCAGCGGAGGGGACGAGCGGCTCTACGAGCAGTACTTC | CASSGGDERLYEQYF